The clone carrying this T cell receptor beta chain was observed at least ten times. Antigen unknown. The data derive from a study of T cells in Graves' hyperthyroidism and ophthalmopathy. Study-wide points: Ophthalmopathy was told apart from stable hyperthyroidism by a 13 V-J model. Ophthalmopathy prediction by the model preceded onset by a median roughly 6 months.

Researchers took RNA transcripts and amplified the TCR beta CDR3 regions from them. The TCR CDR3 was amplified in a first-round RT-PCR using the HTBI primer set. A single record per CDR3 protein comes from TCRdb applying MiXCR to the multiplex PCR reads. The sample has around 570,000 distinct CDR3 sequences, approximately 20% seen once; the top ten hold approximately 50%. Disease duration was under 3 months in the ophthalmopathy patients, who also had a Clinical Activity Score of at least 3 and a NOSPECS grade of at least 4. The study excluded patients with uncontrolled infection, other autoimmune disease, pregnancy or lactation. CDR1 is MNHNS and CDR2 is SASEGT in the germline V gene. The CDR3 extends over 13 amino acids. V lost 5 bases and J 1 base, leaving 8 bases between the germline ends.

The chain has TRBV6-1 and TRBJ1-1; D gene ambiguous. Sequenced: blood. The origin of this receptor is a man in his forties or fifties with Graves' ophthalmopathy. CDR3 sequence (DNA): TGTGCCAGCAGTCGGAGTTCGAACACTGAAGCTTTCTTT. This gives the protein CASSRSSNTEAFF.